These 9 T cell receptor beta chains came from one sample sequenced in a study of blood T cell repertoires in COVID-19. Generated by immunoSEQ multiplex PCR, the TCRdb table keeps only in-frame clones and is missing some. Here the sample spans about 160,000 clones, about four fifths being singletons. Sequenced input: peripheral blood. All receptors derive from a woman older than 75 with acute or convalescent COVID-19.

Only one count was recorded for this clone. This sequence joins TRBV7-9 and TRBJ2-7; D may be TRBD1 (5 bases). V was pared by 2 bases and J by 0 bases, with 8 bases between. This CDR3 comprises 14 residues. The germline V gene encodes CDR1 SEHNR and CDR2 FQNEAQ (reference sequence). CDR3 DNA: TGTGCCAGCAGCTTACAGGGTAGCTCCTACGAGCAGTACTTC. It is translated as CASSLQGSSYEQYF.

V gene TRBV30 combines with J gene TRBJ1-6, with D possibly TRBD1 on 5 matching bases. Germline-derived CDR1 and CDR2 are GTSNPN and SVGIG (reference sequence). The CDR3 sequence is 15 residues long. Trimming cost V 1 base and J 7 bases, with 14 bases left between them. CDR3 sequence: CAWSGAGWTNSPLHF. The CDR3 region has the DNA TGTGCCTGGAGTGGGGCAGGGTGGACCAATTCACCCCTCCACTTT. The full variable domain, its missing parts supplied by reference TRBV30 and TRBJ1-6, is SQTIHQWPATLVQPVGSPLSLECTVEGTSNPNLYWYRQAAGRGLQLLFYSVGIGQISSEVPQNLSASRPQDRQFILSSKKLLLSDSGFYLCAWSGAGWTNSPLHFGNGTRLTVT.

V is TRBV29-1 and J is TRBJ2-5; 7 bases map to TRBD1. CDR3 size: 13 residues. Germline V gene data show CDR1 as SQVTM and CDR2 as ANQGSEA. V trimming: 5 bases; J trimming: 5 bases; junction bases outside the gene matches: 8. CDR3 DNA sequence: TGCAGCGTTTTGACAGGGCCCTTGGAGACCCAGTACTTC. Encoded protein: CSVLTGPLETQYF.

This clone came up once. This CDR3 is CATSRDRVTGRNTQYF. The CDR3 region has the DNA TGTGCCACCAGCAGAGATAGGGTCACGGGGAGGAATACGCAGTATTTT. The chain recombines TRBV15 with TRBJ2-3; maybe TRBD2 (6 bases). Germline V gene lookup returns CDR1 LNHNV and CDR2 YYDKDF (reference sequence). With 0 bases removed from V and 7 bases from J, the gap between germline ends came to 17 bases. The length of the CDR3 is 16 residues.

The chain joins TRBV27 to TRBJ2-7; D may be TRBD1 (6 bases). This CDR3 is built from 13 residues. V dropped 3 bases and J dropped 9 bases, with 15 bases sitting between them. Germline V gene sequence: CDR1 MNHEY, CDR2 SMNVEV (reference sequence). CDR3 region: CASSLKGSDRQYF. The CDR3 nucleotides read TGTGCCAGCAGTTTGAAGGGGTCGGACAGGCAGTACTTC.

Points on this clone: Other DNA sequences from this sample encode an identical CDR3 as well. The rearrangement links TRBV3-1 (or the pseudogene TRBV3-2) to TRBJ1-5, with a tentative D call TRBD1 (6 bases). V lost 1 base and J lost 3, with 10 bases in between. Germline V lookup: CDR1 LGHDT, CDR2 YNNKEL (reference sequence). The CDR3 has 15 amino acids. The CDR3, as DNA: TGTGCCAGCAGCCAAGGAGGGGGAAACAATCAGCCCCAGCATTTT. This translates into CASSQGGGNNQPQHF.

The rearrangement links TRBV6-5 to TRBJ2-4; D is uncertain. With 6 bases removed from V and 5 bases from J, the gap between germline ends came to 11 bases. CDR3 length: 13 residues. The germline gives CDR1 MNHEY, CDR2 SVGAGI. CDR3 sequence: CASRPAGENIQYF. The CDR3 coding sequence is TGTGCCAGCAGGCCGGCCGGAGAAAACATTCAGTACTTC.

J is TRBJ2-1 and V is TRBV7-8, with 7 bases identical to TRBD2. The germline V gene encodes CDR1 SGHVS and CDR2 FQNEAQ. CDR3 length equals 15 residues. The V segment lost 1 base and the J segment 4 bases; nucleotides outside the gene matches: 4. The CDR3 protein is CASSLGGRGYNEQFF. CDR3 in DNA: TGTGCCAGCAGCTTAGGCGGGAGAGGATACAATGAGCAGTTCTTC.

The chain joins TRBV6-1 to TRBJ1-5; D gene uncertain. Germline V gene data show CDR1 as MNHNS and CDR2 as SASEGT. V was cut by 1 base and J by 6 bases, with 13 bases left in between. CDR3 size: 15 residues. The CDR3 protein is CASSEGGGLGQPQHF. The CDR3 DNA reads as TGTGCCAGCAGTGAAGGGGGAGGGTTGGGTCAGCCCCAGCATTTT.